This T cell receptor beta chain was sequenced for a study of shared clonotypes between healthy human individuals (dated by TCRdb to the early 2020s). About the full investigation: The cohort comprised two women and a few men aged 18 to 49 years. To estimate repertoire size and how much clonotypes are shared between individuals, the study performed deep sequencing of blood TCR repertoires from about five healthy adults. For each donor, CD4 naive and CD4 memory were each run on three plates, CD8 naive on two plates, and CD8 memory on one plate. Different laboratories and diverse techniques were used to prepare libraries and sequence TCR repertoires, to increase sequencing depth and limit assay-specific biases. Each donor's leukapheresis produced roughly between about 0.8 and 8.9 billion PBMCs.

Using the deep immunoSEQ assay, multiplex PCR amplified TCR CDR3 regions from genomic DNA. Genomic DNA extracted from each cell subset was distributed evenly over all wells of several immunoSEQ 96-well plates, and each plate served as one replicate. Each replicate PCR for sorted subsets received 150 to 250 ng genomic DNA, equal to about 30,000 T cell genomes. The purified libraries were quantified using a Qubit 3.0 fluorometer, sized with a Bioanalyzer 2100, and then quantified again using the KAPA Library Quantification kit. Each immunoSEQ 96-well plate was sequenced on its own single-read 150-cycle Illumina NextSeq 550 flow cell. The paper's data handling went like this. Because the immunoSEQ output included only junctional sequences and no quality scores, the filtering could not be the same as the filtering used for full-length reads. To assign V/J genes and CDR3, sequences were annotated using PyIR, a Python wrapper for IgBLAST v1.9, with IMGT germline references. Any read was removed if the V/J assignment was weak (E-value above 1e-6), the CDR3 was missing, or the read contained stop codons, out-of-frame junctions, or ambiguous translated residues. V3J clonotypes were defined as sequences sharing an identical inferred V gene, J gene, and CDR3 amino acid sequence. Percentage overlap between repertoires was computed as shared unique clonotypes divided by the size of the smaller repertoire. RTK rarefaction, the Chao1 estimator, and Recon v2.1 estimates of unobserved clonotypes were used to assess repertoire richness. OLGA was used to compute generation probabilities for all TCRbeta clonotypes that the gDNA method yielded from four donors. Held by TCRdb, this immuneACCESS table contains in-frame sequences only and omits some clones. Under half of the omission traces to an unresolved V gene where checked; the cause of the rest is unknown. D and trimming were read from the DNA, whereas the V and J calls and clone size are those reported in that table. Recorded for this sample are about 590,000 clones; just under 97% of them occurred a single time. The biggest ten clones account for 0.095% to 0.12% of the sample.

Beyond this particular receptor, the publication reports: Rarefaction of sorted-subset datasets indicated incomplete sequencing despite the large sequencing depth. Based on pairwise subsampling, the degree of clonotype sharing among donors was expected to be affected by sequencing depth. Sampling was restricted to blood, and TCR repertoires in tissue are likely to differ from TCR repertoires in blood. Larger estimated clonotype richness was generally found for naive subsets than for memory subsets. Roughly 5% of naive CD4, 3.5% of naive CD8, 2.3% of memory CD4, and about 0.4% of memory CD8 clonotypes were shared across a few donors. The small number of donors limited the genetic and exposure-history diversity represented. Clonotypes shared by all four sorted-subset donors showed higher generation probabilities than non-shared clonotypes.

CD8 naive samples consisted of CD45RO-negative cells that were positively selected for CCR7, yielding a CD45RA+CCR7+ population without TemRA cells. The donors were healthy, HIV-negative adults who had no recently reported acute infections or vaccinations. Every donor was a Caucasian adult residing in Nashville, Tennessee, USA. Blood was collected by leukapheresis, and PBMCs were isolated by Ficoll-Histopaque density gradient centrifugation and then cryopreserved in liquid nitrogen vapor phase. Purity and quantity of every magnetically sorted T cell population were checked by analytical flow cytometry. Each sorted fraction had its genomic DNA isolated and then quantified by UV absorbance on a Nanodrop 2000c. On this clone: It has no known antigen specificity. No qualities accompany the bases; no much larger clone lies one base away.

The receptor comes from a woman in her 30s in good health. The sequencing sample was made of naive CD8+ T cells sorted from blood. Taken with the paper, the label for cell subset or site translates to: CD45RA+CCR7+.

In nucleotides, the sequence is TGCAGCGTTGAAGCCGAAGGTTACGAGCAGTACTTC. The resulting protein is CSVEAEGYEQYF. The rearranged chain carries TRBV29-1 and TRBJ2-7, with no confidently assigned D gene. Counted from cysteine to phenylalanine, this CDR3 has 12 amino acids. Only the CDR3 region is kept as DNA, spanning 36 bases read in frame from base 1. CDR1 and CDR2 (SQVTM, ANQGSEA) derive from the germline V gene. The V and J ends are trimmed by 1 base and 4 bases, leaving 8 bases between them.